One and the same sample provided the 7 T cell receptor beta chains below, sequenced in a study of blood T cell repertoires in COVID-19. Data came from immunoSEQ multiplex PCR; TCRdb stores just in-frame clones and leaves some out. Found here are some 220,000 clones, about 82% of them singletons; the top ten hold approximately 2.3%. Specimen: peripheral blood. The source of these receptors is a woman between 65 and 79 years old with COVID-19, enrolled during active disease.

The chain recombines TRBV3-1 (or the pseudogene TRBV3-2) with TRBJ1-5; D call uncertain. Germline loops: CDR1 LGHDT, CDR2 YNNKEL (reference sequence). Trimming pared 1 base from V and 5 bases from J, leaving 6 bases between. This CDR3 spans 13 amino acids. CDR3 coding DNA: TGTGCCAGCAGCCAAGTTCTCGATCAGCCCCAGCATTTT. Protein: CASSQVLDQPQHF.

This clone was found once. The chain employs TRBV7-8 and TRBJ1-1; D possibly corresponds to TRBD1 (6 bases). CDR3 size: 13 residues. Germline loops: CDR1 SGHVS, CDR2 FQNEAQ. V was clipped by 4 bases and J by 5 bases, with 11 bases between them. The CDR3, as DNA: TGTGCCAGCAGCTCCCAGGGGCGAACTGAAGCTTTCTTT. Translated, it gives CASSSQGRTEAFF.

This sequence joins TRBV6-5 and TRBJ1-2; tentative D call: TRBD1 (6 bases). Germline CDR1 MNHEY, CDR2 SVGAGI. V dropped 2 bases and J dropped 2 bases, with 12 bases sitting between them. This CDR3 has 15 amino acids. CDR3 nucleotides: TGTGCCAGCAGTTACGCCCCCGGACAGAACTATGGCTACACCTTC. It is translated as CASSYAPGQNYGYTF.

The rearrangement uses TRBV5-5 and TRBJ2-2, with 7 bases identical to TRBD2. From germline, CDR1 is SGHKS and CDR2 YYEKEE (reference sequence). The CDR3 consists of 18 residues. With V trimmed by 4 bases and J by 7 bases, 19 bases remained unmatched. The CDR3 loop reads CASSPWAGEITRSGELFF. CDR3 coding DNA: TGTGCCAGCAGCCCCTGGGCGGGGGAGATAACACGTAGCGGGGAGCTGTTTTTT.

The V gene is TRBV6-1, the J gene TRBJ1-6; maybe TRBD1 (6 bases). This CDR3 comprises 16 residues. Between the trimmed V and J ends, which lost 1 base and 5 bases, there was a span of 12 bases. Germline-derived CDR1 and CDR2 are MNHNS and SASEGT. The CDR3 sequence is CASSEDRVENNSPLHF. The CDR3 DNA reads TGTGCCAGCAGTGAAGACAGGGTAGAGAATAATTCACCCCTCCACTTT.

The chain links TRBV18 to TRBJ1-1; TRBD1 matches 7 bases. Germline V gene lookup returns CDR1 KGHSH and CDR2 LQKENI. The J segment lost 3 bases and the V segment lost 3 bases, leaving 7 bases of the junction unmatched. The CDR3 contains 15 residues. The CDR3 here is CASSPVQGRHTEAFF. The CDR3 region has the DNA TGTGCCAGCTCACCGGTACAGGGGAGGCACACTGAAGCTTTCTTT.

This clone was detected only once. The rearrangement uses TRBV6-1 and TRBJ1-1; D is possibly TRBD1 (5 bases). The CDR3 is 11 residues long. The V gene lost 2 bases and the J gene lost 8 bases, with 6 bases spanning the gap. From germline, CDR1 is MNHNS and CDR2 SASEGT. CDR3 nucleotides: TGTGCCAGCAGTGAAACAGGAGAAGCTTTCTTT. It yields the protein CASSETGEAFF.